The 6 T cell receptor beta chains in this list originate from one sample, sequenced in a study of Graves' ophthalmopathy and Graves' hyperthyroidism. Using RNA transcripts, the TCR beta CDR3 regions were amplified. HTBI primers served in a first-round RT-PCR, which a second-round multiplex PCR followed. Via MiXCR, TCRdb re-called the multiplex PCR reads, giving one row per CDR3 protein. This table has 20,000 to 25,000 distinct CDR3 sequences, 45% to 60% appearing once. Sample: peripheral blood. Receptor source: an adult woman with stable Graves' hyperthyroidism.

This clonotype was counted many times. V usage is TRBV19 and J usage is TRBJ2-5; a possible D gene is TRBD2 (7 bases). Trimming pared 3 bases from V and 1 base from J, leaving 12 bases between. From germline, CDR1 is LNHDA and CDR2 SQIVND (reference sequence). This CDR3 contains 15 residues. Written as DNA, the CDR3 is TGTGCCAGTAGTATGAGGGGGGGGTCCCAAGAGACCCAGTACTTC. Translation: CASSMRGGSQETQYF.

Remarks on this clonotype: The junction differs from germline at one of its ends, possibly a read error. The rearrangement links TRBV13 to TRBJ1-1; TRBD1 agrees at 12 bases. The CDR3 extends over 15 amino acids. In germline, CDR1 is PRHDT, CDR2 FYEKMQ (reference sequence). The CDR3, as DNA: TGTGCCGGCAGCTACCCCGGGACAGGGGGCGCTGAAGCTTTCTTT. Protein sequence: CAGSYPGTGGAEAFF.

Here the CDR3 reads CASSRLAGDEQFF. The CDR3, as DNA: TGTGCCAGCAGCCGACTAGCGGGAGATGAGCAGTTCTTC. This sequence joins TRBV7-9 and TRBJ2-1; TRBD2 agrees at 12 bases. The CDR3 covers 13 residues. Germline V gene lookup returns CDR1 SEHNR and CDR2 FQNEAQ (reference sequence). The V and J ends lost 5 bases and 8 bases, in that order; junction bases with no gene match: 1.

The chain has TRBV24-1 and TRBJ1-3; D unclear. The V gene's germline CDR1 is KGHDR and CDR2 SFDVKD. The CDR3 is 16 amino acids. V was cut by 4 bases and J by 2 bases, with 14 bases left in between. For the CDR3, the DNA is TGTGCCACCAGTGACCCCGAGGACGGTGCTGGAAACACCATATATTTT. Protein: CATSDPEDGAGNTIYF.

At least ten counts were recorded for this clonotype. The chain is built from TRBV12-3 or TRBV12-4 and TRBJ2-3; the D gene is possibly TRBD2 (6 bases). V lost 6 bases and J lost 10, with 14 bases in between. The CDR3 sequence is 12 residues long. CDR3 bases: TGTGCCAGCAGCCCTCTTGGGACTGCGCAGTATTTT. Its protein is CASSPLGTAQYF.

This clonotype was recorded at least ten times. A read error may explain this, as a much larger clone is one base away. V gene TRBV6-5 combines with J gene TRBJ2-7; 10 bases agree with TRBD1. V was clipped by 10 bases and J by 2 bases; unmatched bases: 11. There are 15 residues in the CDR3. Germline V CDR1 and CDR2: MNHEY, SVGAGI. For the CDR3, the DNA is TGTGCCATTGGGGGGACAGGGGTGGACGCCTACGAGCAGTACTTC. Residues: CAIGGTGVDAYEQYF.